This is a list of T cell receptor beta chains from one sample in a study of OX40 agonist ivuxolimab in advanced cancers. Data came from immunoSEQ multiplex PCR; TCRdb stores just in-frame clones and leaves some out. The sample contains about 77,000 clones, approximately 85% of which appear only once. Sequenced here: CD4+ or CD8+ T cells sorted from blood, sampled in a trial of the OX40 agonist ivuxolimab. The receptor set was obtained from an adult with an advanced solid tumor such as melanoma, head and neck, liver or kidney cancer. The CDR3 runs from the conserved cysteine through the conserved F or W. The order of the fields is D gene, J gene, V gene, clone size, CDR3 DNA, CDR3 protein. A D gene is named only where the DNA matches it firmly. Expanded clones get a size class; other rows say once, few or many, or leave the size out.

d_call: .
j_call: TRBJ2-7
v_call: TRBV11-2
clone_size: .
cdr3_nt: TGTGCCAGCAGCTTGGTAAGGTCTTTGGAGCAGTACTTC
cdr3_aa: CASSLVRSLEQYF

d_call: .
j_call: TRBJ2-3
v_call: TRBV7-9
clone_size: .
cdr3_nt: TGTGCCAGCAGCTTGTCAGGGACAGATACGCAGTATTTT
cdr3_aa: CASSLSGTDTQYF

d_call: .
j_call: TRBJ2-5
v_call: TRBV11-1
clone_size: .
cdr3_nt: TGTGCCAGCAGCCCAGGGAGACAGGAAGAGACCCAGTACTTC
cdr3_aa: CASSPGRQEETQYF

d_call: .
j_call: TRBJ2-7
v_call: TRBV27
clone_size: .
cdr3_nt: TGTGCCAGCAGAGAGGCGGGGGCGGAGCAGTACTTC
cdr3_aa: CASREAGAEQYF

d_call: TRBD1
j_call: TRBJ1-2
v_call: TRBV19
clone_size: .
cdr3_nt: TGTGCCAGCCGGGCGGGACAGGGAGGTGCTAACTATGGCTACACCTTC
cdr3_aa: CASRAGQGGANYGYTF

d_call: TRBD2
j_call: TRBJ2-5
v_call: TRBV7-7
clone_size: .
cdr3_nt: TGTGCCAGCAGCTTAGCTGGGGCGGGGGGGACCCAGTACTTC
cdr3_aa: CASSLAGAGGTQYF

d_call: TRBD1
j_call: TRBJ1-2
v_call: TRBV19
clone_size: .
cdr3_nt: TGTGCCAGTAGTACCACAGACAGGGAACCCTATGGCTACACCTTC
cdr3_aa: CASSTTDREPYGYTF

d_call: TRBD1
j_call: TRBJ1-2
v_call: TRBV7-2
clone_size: .
cdr3_nt: TGTGCCAGCACCAGGGACAGGCAAAATGGCTACACCTTC
cdr3_aa: CASTRDRQNGYTF

d_call: .
j_call: TRBJ1-2
v_call: TRBV7-2
clone_size: .
cdr3_nt: TGTGCCAGCAGCTTAGACTTTAGGAACTATGGCTACACCTTC
cdr3_aa: CASSLDFRNYGYTF

d_call: TRBD1
j_call: TRBJ2-7
v_call: TRBV6-5
clone_size: .
cdr3_nt: TGTGCCAGCAGTTACGTCCGGACAGGGAGTTCCTACGAGCAGTACTTC
cdr3_aa: CASSYVRTGSSYEQYF

d_call: TRBD1
j_call: TRBJ1-4
v_call: TRBV23-1
clone_size: .
cdr3_nt: TGCGCCAGCAGTTCAACCGGGACAGGGTGTGAAAAACTGTTTTTT
cdr3_aa: CASSSTGTGCEKLFF

d_call: TRBD1
j_call: TRBJ2-7
v_call: TRBV11-2
clone_size: few
cdr3_nt: TGTGCCAGCAGCTTTCGAGGACAGGTCTACGAGCAGTACTTC
cdr3_aa: CASSFRGQVYEQYF

d_call: .
j_call: TRBJ2-5
v_call: TRBV2
clone_size: .
cdr3_nt: TGTGCCACCACTTTTGACATGGGGGACCAAGAGACCCAGTACTTC
cdr3_aa: CATTFDMGDQETQYF

d_call: TRBD1
j_call: TRBJ1-5
v_call: TRBV5-4
clone_size: .
cdr3_nt: TGTGCCAGCAGCGTAGACAGGGGGAGGGATCAGCCCCAGCATTTT
cdr3_aa: CASSVDRGRDQPQHF

d_call: .
j_call: TRBJ1-5
v_call: TRBV12-2
clone_size: .
cdr3_nt: TGTGCAAGTCACCCCCGGCGGGTTGATAGCAATCAGCCCCAGCATTTT
cdr3_aa: CASHPRRVDSNQPQHF